This T cell receptor beta chain derives from a study of OX40 agonist ivuxolimab in advanced cancers. Whole-study results and caveats: Both blood CD4+ and CD8+ T cells showed clonal growth by week 6 at 0.1 to 3.0 mg/kg. CD8+ T cells were the subset that, on average, had more expanded clones than CD4+.

The germline CDR1 and CDR2 sequences are SGHAT and FQNNGV. The CDR3 sequence is 17 residues long. After removal of 4 bases from V and 5 bases from J, the junction contained 15 bases not matched to a gene. Remarks on this clone: The target antigen is unknown.

Sequenced by immunoSEQ multiplex PCR; TCRdb stores in-frame clones only, minus some. In the table there are 60,000 or so clones, around 86% of which are singletons. J is TRBJ2-5 and V is TRBV11-2, with TRBD2 matching 8 bases. This clonotype was obtained from an adult with an advanced solid tumor such as melanoma, head and neck, liver or kidney cancer. This specimen was CD4+ or CD8+ T cells sorted from blood, taken in a trial of the OX40 agonist ivuxolimab. CDR3 sequence: CASSSGTSGGAYETQYF. The CDR3 region has the DNA TGTGCCAGCAGCTCGGGGACTAGTGGGGGGGCCTATGAGACCCAGTACTTC.